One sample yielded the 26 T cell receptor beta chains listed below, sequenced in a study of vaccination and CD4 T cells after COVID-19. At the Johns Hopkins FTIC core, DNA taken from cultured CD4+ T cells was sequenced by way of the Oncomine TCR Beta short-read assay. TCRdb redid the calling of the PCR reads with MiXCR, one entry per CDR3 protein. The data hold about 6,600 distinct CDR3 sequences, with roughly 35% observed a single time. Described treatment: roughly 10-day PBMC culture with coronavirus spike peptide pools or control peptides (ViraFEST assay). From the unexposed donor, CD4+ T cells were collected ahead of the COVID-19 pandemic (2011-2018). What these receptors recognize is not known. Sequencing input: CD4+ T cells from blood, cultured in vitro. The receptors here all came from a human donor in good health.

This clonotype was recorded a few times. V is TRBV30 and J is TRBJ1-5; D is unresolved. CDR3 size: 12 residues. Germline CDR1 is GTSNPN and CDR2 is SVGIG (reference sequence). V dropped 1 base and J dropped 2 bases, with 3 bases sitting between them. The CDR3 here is CAWSGGNQPQHF. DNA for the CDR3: TGTGCCTGGAGTGGGGGCAATCAGCCCCAGCATTTT.

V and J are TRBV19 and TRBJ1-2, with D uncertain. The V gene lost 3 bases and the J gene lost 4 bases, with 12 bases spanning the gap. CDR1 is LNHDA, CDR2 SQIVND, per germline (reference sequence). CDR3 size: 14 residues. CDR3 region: CASSMRAESYGYTF. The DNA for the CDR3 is TGTGCCAGTAGTATGCGGGCGGAGTCCTATGGCTACACCTTC. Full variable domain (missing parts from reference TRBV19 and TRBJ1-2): DGGITQSPKYLFRKEGQNVTLSCEQNLNHDAMYWYRQDPGQGLRLIYYSQIVNDFQKGDIAEGYSVSREKKESFPLTVTSAQKNPTAFYLCASSMRAESYGYTFGSGTRLTVV.

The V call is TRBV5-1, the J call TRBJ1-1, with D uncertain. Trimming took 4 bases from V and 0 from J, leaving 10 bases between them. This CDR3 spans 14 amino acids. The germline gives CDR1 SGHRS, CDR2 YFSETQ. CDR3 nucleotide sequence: TGCGCCAGCAGCCAAACCGGGGTGAACACTGAAGCTTTCTTT. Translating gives CASSQTGVNTEAFF.

CDR3 in DNA: TGCGCCAGCAGATTCCAGGGGGCGGACTATGGCTACACCTTC. It translates to CASRFQGADYGYTF. V usage is TRBV5-1 and J usage is TRBJ1-2; TRBD1 aligns across 8 bases. Germline CDR1 and CDR2: SGHRS and YFSETQ. CDR3 length: 14 residues. V lost 5 bases, J lost 3 bases, and 6 bases stayed unmatched.

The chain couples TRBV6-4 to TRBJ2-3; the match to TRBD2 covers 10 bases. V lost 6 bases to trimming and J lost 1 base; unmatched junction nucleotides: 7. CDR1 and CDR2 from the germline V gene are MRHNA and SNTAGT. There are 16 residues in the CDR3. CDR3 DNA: TGTGCCAGCAGCCCTAGCGGGGGTCCCGGCACAGATACGCAGTATTTT. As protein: CASSPSGGPGTDTQYF.

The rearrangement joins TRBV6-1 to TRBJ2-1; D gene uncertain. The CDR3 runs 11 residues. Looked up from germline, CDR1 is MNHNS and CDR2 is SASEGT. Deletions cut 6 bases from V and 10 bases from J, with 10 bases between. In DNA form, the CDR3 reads TGTGCCAGCAGCTATTTCGGGGAGCAGTTCTTC. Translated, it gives CASSYFGEQFF.

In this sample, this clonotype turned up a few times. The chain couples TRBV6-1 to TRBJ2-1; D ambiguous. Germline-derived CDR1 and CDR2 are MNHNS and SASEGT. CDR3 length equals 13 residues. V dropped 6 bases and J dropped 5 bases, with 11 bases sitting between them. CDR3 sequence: CASSLTLDNEQFF. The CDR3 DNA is TGTGCCAGCAGCCTCACACTTGACAATGAGCAGTTCTTC.

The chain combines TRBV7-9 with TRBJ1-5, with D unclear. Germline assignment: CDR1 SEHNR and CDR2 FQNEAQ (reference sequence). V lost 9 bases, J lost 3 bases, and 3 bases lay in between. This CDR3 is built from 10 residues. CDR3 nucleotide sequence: TGTGCCAGAGTCAATCAGCCCCAGCATTTT. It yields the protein CARVNQPQHF.

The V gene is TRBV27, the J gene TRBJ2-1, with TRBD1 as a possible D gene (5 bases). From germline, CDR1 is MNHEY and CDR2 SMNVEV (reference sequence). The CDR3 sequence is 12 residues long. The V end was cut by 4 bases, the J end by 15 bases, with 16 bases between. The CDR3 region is CASSSKSGMGFF. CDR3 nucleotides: TGTGCCAGCAGTTCGAAATCAGGGATGGGGTTCTTC.

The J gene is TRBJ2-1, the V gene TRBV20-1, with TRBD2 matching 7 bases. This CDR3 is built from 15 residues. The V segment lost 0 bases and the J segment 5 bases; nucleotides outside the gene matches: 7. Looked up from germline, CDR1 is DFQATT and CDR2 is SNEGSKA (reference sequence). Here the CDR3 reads CSARDPAGFHNEQFF. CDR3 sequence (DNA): TGCAGTGCTAGAGATCCAGCGGGGTTTCACAATGAGCAGTTCTTC.

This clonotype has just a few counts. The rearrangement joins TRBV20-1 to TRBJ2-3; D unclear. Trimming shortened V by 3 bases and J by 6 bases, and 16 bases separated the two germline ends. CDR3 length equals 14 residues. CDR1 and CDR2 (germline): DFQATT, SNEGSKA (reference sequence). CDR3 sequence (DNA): TGCAGTGCTAGCCCCCCCGGGTTTCAGGATACGCAGTATTTT. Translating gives CSASPPGFQDTQYF.

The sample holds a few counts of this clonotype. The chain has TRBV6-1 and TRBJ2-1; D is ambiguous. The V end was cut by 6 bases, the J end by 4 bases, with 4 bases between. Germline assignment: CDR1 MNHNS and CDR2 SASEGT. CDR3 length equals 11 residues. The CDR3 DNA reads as TGTGCCAGCAGCCCTTACAATGAGCAGTTCTTC. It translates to CASSPYNEQFF.

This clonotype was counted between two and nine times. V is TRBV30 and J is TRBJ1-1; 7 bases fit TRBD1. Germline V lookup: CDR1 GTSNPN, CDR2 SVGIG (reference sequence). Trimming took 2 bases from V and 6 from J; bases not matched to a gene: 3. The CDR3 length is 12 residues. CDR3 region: CAWSKGQSEAFF. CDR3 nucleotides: TGTGCCTGGAGTAAGGGACAGTCTGAAGCTTTCTTT.

CDR3 sequence reads: CASSLRTAQPQHF. CDR3 bases: TGTGCCAGTAGTCTAAGGACAGCCCAGCCCCAGCATTTT. The V gene is TRBV19, the J gene TRBJ1-5; possibly TRBD1 for D (6 bases). The CDR3 contains 13 residues. The ends were cut back, 5 bases at V and 7 bases at J, with 12 bases in the middle. CDR1 LNHDA and CDR2 SQIVND come from the germline V gene (reference sequence).

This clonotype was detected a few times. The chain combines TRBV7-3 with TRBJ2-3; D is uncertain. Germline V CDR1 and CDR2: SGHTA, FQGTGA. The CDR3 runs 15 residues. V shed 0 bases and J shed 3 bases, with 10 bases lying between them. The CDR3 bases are TGTGCCAGCAGCTTAACAGGTATCCTGACAGATACGCAGTATTTT. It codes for CASSLTGILTDTQYF.

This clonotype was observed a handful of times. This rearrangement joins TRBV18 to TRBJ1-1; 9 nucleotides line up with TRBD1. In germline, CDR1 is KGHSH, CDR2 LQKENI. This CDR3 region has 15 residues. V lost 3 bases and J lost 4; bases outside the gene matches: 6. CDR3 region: CASSPQQGAGTEAFF. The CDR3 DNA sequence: TGTGCCAGCTCACCTCAACAGGGGGCCGGCACTGAAGCTTTCTTT.

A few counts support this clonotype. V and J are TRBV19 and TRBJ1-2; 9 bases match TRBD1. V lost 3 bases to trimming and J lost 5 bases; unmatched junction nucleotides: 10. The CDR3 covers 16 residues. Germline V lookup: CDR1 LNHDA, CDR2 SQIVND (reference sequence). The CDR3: CASSIGHRDRAYGYTF. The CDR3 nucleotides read TGTGCCAGTAGTATTGGCCATAGGGACAGGGCTTATGGCTACACCTTC.

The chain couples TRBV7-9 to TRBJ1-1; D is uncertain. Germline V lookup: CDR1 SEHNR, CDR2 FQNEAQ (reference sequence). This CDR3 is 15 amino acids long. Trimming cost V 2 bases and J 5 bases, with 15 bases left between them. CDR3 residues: CASSLIDRRRTEAFF. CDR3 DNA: TGTGCCAGCAGCTTAATAGATCGTAGGAGGACTGAAGCTTTCTTT.

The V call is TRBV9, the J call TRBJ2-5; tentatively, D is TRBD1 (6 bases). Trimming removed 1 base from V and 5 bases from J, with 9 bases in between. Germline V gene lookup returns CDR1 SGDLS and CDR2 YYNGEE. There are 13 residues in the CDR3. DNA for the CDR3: TGTGCCAGCAGCGTACTAGGGGGTGAGACCCAGTACTTC. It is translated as CASSVLGGETQYF.

The CDR3 here is CASSPSSGGPSYEQYF. In nucleotides, the CDR3 is TGTGCCAGCAGTCCCTCGTCGGGGGGGCCTTCCTACGAGCAGTACTTC. The V call is TRBV27, the J call TRBJ2-7, with 8 bases matching TRBD2. The junction had 10 bases not matched to a gene; V was cut back by 5 bases and J by 1 base. The germline V gene has CDR1 MNHEY and CDR2 SMNVEV (reference sequence). The CDR3 runs 16 residues.

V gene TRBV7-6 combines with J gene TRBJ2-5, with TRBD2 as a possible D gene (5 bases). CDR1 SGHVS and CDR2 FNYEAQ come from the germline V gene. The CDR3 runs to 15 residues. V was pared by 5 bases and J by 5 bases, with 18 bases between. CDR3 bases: TGTGCCAGCAGCCCAAATGGACTGCCGGGGGAGACCCAGTACTTC. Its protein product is CASSPNGLPGETQYF.

Here the CDR3 DNA reads TGTGCCAGCAGAAGGGACCTCAGAGTGGCTGAAGCTTTCTTT. Translation gives CASRRDLRVAEAFF. The V and J genes are TRBV7-8 and TRBJ1-1; D may be TRBD1 (5 bases). CDR3 length: 14 amino acids. Germline-derived CDR1 and CDR2 are SGHVS and FQNEAQ. V shed 6 bases and J shed 6 bases, with 17 bases lying between them.

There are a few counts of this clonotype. The CDR3: CASGTGVKGGGYTF. The CDR3 DNA sequence: TGCGCCAGTGGGACAGGGGTTAAAGGGGGAGGCTACACCTTC. The rearrangement uses TRBV10-2 and TRBJ1-2; 10 bases fit TRBD1. V lost 9 bases, J lost 8 bases, and 12 bases stayed unmatched. This CDR3 comprises 14 residues. CDR1 is WSHSY, CDR2 SAAADI, per germline.

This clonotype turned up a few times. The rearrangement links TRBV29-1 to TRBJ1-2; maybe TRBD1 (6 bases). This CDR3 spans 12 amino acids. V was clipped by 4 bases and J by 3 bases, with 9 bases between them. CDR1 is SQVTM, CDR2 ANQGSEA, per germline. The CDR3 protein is CSVARGDYGYTF. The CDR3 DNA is TGCAGCGTTGCCAGGGGTGACTATGGCTACACCTTC.

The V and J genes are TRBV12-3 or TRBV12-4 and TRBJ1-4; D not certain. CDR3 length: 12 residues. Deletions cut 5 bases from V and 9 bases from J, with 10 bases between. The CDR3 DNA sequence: TGTGCCAGCAGTGACCATCGACAAAAACTGTTTTTT. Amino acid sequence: CASSDHRQKLFF.

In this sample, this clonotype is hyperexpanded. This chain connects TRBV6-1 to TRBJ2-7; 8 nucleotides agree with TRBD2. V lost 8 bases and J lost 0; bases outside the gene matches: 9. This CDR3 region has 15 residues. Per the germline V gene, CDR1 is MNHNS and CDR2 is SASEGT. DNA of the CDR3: TGTGCCAGCGGGGCGGGGGGCACGAGCTCCTACGAGCAGTACTTC. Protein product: CASGAGGTSSYEQYF.